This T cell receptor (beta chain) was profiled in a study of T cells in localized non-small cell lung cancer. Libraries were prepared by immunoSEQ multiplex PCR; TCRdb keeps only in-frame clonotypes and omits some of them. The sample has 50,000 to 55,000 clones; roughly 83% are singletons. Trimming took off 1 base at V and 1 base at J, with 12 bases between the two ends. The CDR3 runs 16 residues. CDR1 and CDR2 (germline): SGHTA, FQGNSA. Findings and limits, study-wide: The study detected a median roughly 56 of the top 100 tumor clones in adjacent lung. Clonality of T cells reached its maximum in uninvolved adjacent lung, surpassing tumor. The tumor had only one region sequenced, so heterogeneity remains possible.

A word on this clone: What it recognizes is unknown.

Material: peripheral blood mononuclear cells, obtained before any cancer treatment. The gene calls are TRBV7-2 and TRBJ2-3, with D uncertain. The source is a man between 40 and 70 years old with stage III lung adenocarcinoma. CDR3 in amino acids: CASSLGTLGGTDTQYF. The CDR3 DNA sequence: TGTGCCAGCAGCTTAGGCACACTTGGGGGCACAGATACGCAGTATTTT.